This entry concerns a single TCR beta chain. This entry belongs to a study of T cells after posttransplantation cyclophosphamide. This table comes from immunoSEQ multiplex PCR, and its TCRdb copy is limited to in-frame clones, with some not included. Here the sample spans 20,000 or so clones, 85% to 90% being singletons. Controls had myeloablative marrow grafts with methotrexate and calcineurin inhibitor, sampled at 1 year. The J segment lost 1 base and the V segment lost 7 bases, leaving 4 bases of the junction unmatched. Germline CDR1 MNHEY, CDR2 SVGAGI. The length of the CDR3 is 14 residues. The sequence was collected from a female patient aged 30 to 45 who received an allogeneic stem cell transplant from an unrelated donor, was CMV-positive, and had acute and chronic GVHD. Part of the T cells may come from the graft donor. The rearrangement joins TRBV6-5 to TRBJ2-3, with 8 bases matching TRBD1. The sequencing here drew on PBMCs, taken 359 days after allogeneic stem cell transplant with calcineurin inhibitor and methotrexate. CDR3 loop: CASTPGQGTDTQYF. The DNA of the CDR3 is TGTGCCAGCACCCCGGGACAGGGCACAGATACGCAGTATTTT.